This paragraph reports one TCR beta chain. No antigen is known for it. These data originate in a study of T cells in Graves' hyperthyroidism and ophthalmopathy. The overall study: Peripheral blood draws took place at initial diagnosis, ahead of any treatment.

Exclusion of patients followed from uncontrolled infection, other autoimmune disease, pregnancy or lactation. Orbital computed tomography and thyroid ultrasound, together with serum TRAb and thyroxine and clinical symptoms, were used for diagnoses. Researchers amplified the TCR beta CDR3 regions from RNA transcripts. TCR CDR3 regions were first amplified by RT-PCR with HTBI primers. TCRdb passed the multiplex PCR reads through MiXCR, listing each CDR3 protein once. The sample comprises some 250,000 distinct CDR3 sequences, 13% to 15% of which are singletons, and under 35% rests with the top ten. Study results and caveats: Most thyroid clonotypes with frequency above 0.001 were detected in blood.

Germline V lookup: CDR1 LGHNA, CDR2 YNFKEQ. The junction had 3 bases not matched to a gene; V was cut back by 4 bases and J by 2 bases. CDR3 size: 15 residues. This clonotype was sampled from a woman in her 50s with Graves' hyperthyroidism that later progressed to Graves' ophthalmopathy. The rearrangement links TRBV4-2 to TRBJ2-3, with 10 bases fitting TRBD2. The sequencing input was blood. CDR3 loop: CASSRSGGVTDTQYF. The DNA of the CDR3 is TGTGCCAGCAGCCGGAGCGGGGGGGTCACAGATACGCAGTATTTT.